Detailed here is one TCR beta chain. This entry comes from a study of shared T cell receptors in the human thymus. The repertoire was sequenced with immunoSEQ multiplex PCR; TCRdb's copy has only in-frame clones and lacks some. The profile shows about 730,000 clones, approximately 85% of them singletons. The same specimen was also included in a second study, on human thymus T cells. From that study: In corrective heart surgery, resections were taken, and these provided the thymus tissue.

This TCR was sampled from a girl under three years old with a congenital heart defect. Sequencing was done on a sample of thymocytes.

The CDR3 reads CASSSARIYGYTF. CDR3 DNA: TGTGCCAGCAGTTCTGCCAGGATCTATGGCTACACCTTC. The genes are TRBV6-1 and TRBJ1-2; no reliable D call. Germline loops: CDR1 MNHNS, CDR2 SASEGT. This CDR3 contains 13 residues. The V gene lost 5 bases and the J gene lost 4 bases, with 11 bases spanning the gap.